The source of this T cell receptor (beta chain) is a study of naive and memory T cell subsets. The study, taken as a whole, reports: Gini index rose across naive, CM, EM and EMRA in CD4 and CD8. In naive cells, over 85% of TCR sequences were seen only once. Especially in CD8 cells, naive repertoires contained a few larger clonotypes, possibly CD45RA-re-expressing memory cells.

CDR1 and CDR2 (germline): MDHEN, SYDVKM. The CDR3 length is 14 residues. V dropped 2 bases and J dropped 8; count of bases not matched to a gene: 4. An equimolar mix of two oligonucleotides served as the beta constant-region primer for TRBC1 and TRBC2. Nested alpha and beta constant-region primers with the SP2 primer drove four PCR rounds on ligated cDNA. TCRdb passed the UMI-ligation and nested PCR reads through MiXCR, listing each CDR3 protein once. This table has approximately 140,000 distinct CDR3 sequences, approximately 24% appearing once. Four subsets defined by CD45RA and CD27 were sorted after CD3, CD4, CD8 and live/dead staining. This clonotype turned up a few times. Its antigen is unknown.

The source material was naive CD4+ T cells from blood. The source of this sequence is a human donor in good health. V is TRBV28 and J is TRBJ1-4; the match to TRBD1 covers 8 bases. CDR3: CASSLPGGHEKLFF. The CDR3 coding sequence is TGTGCCAGCAGTTTACCAGGGGGCCACGAAAAACTGTTTTTT.